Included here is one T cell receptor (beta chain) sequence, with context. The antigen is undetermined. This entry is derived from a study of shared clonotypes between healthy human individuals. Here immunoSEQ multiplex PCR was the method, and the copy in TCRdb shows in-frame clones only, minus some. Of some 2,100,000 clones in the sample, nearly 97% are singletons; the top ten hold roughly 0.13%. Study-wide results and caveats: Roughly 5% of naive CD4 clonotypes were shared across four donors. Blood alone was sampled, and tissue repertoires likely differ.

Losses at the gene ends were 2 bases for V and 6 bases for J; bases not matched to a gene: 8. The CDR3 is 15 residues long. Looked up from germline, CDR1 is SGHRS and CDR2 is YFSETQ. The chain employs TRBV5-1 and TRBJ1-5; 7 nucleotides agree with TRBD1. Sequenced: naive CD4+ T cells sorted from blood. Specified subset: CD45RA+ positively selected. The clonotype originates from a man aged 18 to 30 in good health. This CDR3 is CASSLRTGEGQPQHF. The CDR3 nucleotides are TGCGCCAGCAGCTTAAGGACAGGAGAGGGTCAGCCCCAGCATTTT.